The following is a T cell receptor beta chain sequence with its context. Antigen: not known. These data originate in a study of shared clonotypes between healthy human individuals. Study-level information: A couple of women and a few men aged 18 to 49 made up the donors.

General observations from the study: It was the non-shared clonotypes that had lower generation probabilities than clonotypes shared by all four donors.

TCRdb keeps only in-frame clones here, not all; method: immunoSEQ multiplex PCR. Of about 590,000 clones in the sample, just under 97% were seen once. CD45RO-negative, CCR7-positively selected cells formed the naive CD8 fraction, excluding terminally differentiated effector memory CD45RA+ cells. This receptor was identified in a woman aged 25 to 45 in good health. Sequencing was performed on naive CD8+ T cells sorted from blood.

The CDR3 loop reads CASSQDKRSTNEKLFF. The CDR3 region has the DNA TGCGCCAGCAGCCAAGATAAGCGGTCAACTAATGAAAAACTGTTTTTT. The chain links TRBV4-1 to TRBJ1-4; D remains unclear. The CDR3 contains 16 residues. Germline CDR1 is MGHRA and CDR2 is YSYEKL. With 0 bases removed from V and 0 bases from J, the gap between germline ends came to 8 bases.